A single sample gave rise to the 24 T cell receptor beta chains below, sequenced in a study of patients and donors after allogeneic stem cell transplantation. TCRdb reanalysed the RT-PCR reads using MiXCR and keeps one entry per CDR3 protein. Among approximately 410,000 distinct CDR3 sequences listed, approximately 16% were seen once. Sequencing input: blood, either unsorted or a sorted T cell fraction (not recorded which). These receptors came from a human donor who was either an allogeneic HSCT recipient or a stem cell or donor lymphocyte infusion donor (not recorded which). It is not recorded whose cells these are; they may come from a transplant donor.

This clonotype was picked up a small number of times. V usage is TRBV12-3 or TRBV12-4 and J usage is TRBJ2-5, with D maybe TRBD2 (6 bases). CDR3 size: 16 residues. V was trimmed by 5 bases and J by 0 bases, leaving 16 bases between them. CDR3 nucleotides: TGTGCCAGCAGTATTCCGGGACTGGGATACCAAGAGACCCAGTACTTC. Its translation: CASSIPGLGYQETQYF.

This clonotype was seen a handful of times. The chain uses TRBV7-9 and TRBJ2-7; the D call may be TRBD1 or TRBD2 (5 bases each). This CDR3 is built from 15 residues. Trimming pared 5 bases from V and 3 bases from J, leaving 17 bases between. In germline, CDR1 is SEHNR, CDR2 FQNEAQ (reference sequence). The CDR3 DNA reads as TGTGCCAGCAGCCCCTACCAGAGGGGTCACTACGAGCAGTACTTC. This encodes CASSPYQRGHYEQYF.

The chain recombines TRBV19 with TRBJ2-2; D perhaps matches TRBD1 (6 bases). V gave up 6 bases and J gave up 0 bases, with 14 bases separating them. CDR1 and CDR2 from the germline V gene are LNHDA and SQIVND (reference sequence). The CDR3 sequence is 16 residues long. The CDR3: CASSFTTGPNTGELFF. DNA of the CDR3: TGTGCCAGTAGCTTTACGACAGGACCGAACACCGGGGAGCTGTTTTTT.

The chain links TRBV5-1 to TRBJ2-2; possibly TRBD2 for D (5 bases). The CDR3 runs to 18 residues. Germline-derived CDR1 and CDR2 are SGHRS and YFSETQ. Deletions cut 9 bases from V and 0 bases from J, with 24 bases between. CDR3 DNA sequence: TGCGCCACCACACCCGGGCCAAGCGGTCTGGCGAACACCGGGGAGCTGTTTTTT. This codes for CATTPGPSGLANTGELFF.

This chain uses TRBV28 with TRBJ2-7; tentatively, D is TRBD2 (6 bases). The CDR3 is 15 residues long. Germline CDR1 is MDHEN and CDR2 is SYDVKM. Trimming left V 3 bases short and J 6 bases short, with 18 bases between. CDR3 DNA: TGTGCCAGCAGTTTTAATTCGGGGAGGAGTGCCGAGCAGTACTTC. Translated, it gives CASSFNSGRSAEQYF.

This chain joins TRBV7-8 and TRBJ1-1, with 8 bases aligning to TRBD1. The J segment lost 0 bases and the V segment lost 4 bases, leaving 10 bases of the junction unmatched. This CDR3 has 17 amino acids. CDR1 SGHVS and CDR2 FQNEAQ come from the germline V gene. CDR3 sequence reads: CASSWERDRPMNTEAFF. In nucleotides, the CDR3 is TGTGCCAGCAGCTGGGAGAGGGACAGGCCAATGAACACTGAAGCTTTCTTT.

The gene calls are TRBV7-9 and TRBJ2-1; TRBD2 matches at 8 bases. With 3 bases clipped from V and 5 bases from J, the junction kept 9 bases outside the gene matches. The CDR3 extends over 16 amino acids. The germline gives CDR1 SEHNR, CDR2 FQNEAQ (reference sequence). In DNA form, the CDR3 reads TGTGCCAGCAGCTTGAGCCTAGCGGGTTCGGACAATGAGCAGTTCTTC. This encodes CASSLSLAGSDNEQFF.

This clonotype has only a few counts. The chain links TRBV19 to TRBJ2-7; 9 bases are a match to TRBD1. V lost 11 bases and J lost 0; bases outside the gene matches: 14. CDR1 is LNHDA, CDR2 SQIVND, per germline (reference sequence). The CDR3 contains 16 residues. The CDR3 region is CAVSPRGTGRSYEQYF. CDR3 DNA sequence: TGTGCCGTTTCTCCCCGGGGGACAGGGCGCTCCTACGAGCAGTACTTC. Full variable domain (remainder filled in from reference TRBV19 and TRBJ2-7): DGGITQSPKYLFRKEGQNVTLSCEQNLNHDAMYWYRQDPGQGLRLIYYSQIVNDFQKGDIAEGYSVSREKKESFPLTVTSAQKNPTAFYLCAVSPRGTGRSYEQYFGPGTRLTVT.

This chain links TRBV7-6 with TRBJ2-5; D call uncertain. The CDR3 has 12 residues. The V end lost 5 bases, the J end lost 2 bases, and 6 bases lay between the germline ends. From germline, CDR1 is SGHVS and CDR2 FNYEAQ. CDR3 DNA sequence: TGTGCCAGCAGCCCGTGGCAAGAGACCCAGTACTTC. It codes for CASSPWQETQYF.

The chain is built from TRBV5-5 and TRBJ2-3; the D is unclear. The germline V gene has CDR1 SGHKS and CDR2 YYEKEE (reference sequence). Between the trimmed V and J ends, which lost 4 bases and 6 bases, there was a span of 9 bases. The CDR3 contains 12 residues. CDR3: CASSVNRDTQYF. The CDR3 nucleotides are TGTGCCAGCAGCGTGAACCGGGATACGCAGTATTTT.

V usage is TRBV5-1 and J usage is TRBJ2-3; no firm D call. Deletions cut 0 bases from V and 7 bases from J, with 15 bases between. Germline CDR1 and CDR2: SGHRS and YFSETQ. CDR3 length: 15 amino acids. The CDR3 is CASSLGLGMIYTQYF. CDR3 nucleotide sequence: TGCGCCAGCAGCTTGGGCCTAGGGATGATCTATACGCAGTATTTT. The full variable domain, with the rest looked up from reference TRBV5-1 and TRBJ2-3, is KAGVTQTPRYLIKTRGQQVTLSCSPISGHRSVSWYQQTPGQGLQFLFEYFSETQRNKGNFPGRFSGRQFSNSRSEMNVSTLELGDSALYLCASSLGLGMIYTQYFGPGTRLTVL.

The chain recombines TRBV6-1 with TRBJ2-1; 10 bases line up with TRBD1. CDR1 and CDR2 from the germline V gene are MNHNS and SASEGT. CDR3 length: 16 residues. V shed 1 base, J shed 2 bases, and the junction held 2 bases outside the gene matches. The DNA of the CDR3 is TGTGCCAGCAGTGAAGAGGGGACAGGGGCCTACAATGAGCAGTTCTTC. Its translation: CASSEEGTGAYNEQFF.

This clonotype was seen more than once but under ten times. CDR3 bases: TGCAGCGTTGAAGGTAGCGGGGGCCCTAATCTCTCCTACGAGCAGTACTTC. It translates to CSVEGSGGPNLSYEQYF. The V and J genes are TRBV29-1 and TRBJ2-7; TRBD2 matches at 9 bases. Germline-derived CDR1 and CDR2 are SQVTM and ANQGSEA. There are 17 residues in the CDR3. Trimming cost V 1 base and J 0 bases; bases outside gene matches: 10.

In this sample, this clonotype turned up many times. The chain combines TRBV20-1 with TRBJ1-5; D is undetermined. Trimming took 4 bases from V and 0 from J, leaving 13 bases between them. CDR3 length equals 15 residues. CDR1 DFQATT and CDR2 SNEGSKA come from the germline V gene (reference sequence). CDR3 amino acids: CSANHRPGSNQPQHF. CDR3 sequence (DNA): TGCAGTGCTAACCACCGGCCAGGTAGCAATCAGCCCCAGCATTTT.

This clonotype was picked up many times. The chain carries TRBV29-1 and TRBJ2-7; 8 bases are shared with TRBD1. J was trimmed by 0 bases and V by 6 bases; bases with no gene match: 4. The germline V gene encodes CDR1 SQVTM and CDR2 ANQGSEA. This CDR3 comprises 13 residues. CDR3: CSVWTGPSYEQYF. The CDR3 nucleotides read TGCAGCGTCTGGACAGGGCCCTCCTACGAGCAGTACTTC.

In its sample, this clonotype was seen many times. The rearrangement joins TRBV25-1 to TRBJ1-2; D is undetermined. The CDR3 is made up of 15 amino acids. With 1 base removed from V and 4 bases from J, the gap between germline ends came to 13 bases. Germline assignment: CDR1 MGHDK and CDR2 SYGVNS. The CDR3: CASSEFGSNGYGYTF. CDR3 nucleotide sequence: TGTGCCAGCAGTGAATTCGGGTCTAACGGCTATGGCTACACCTTC.

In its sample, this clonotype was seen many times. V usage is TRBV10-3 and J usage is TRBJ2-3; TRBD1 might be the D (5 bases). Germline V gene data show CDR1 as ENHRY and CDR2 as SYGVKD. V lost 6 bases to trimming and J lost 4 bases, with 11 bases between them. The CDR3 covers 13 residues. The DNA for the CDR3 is TGTGCCATCAGGAACCCAGGGTCAGATACGCAGTATTTT. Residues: CAIRNPGSDTQYF.

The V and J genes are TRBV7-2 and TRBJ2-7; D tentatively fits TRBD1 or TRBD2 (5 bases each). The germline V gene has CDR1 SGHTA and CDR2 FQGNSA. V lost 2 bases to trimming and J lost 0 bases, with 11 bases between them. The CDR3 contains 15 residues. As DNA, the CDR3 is TGTGCCAGCAGCTTAACAGGAGGAAACTCCTACGAGCAGTACTTC. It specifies CASSLTGGNSYEQYF.

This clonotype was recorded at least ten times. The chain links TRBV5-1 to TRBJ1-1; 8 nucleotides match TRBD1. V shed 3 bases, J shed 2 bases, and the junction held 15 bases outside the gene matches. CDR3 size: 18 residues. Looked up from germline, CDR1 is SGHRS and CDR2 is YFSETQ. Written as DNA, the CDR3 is TGCGCCAGCAGCTGGAACCGCAGGGGGCAAGCGGTCAACACTGAAGCTTTCTTT. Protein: CASSWNRRGQAVNTEAFF.

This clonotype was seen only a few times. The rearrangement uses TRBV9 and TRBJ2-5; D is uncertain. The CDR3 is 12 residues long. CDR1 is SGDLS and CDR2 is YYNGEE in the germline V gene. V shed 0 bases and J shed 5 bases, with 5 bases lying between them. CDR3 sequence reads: CASSVDEETQYF. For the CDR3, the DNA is TGTGCCAGCAGCGTAGATGAGGAGACCCAGTACTTC.

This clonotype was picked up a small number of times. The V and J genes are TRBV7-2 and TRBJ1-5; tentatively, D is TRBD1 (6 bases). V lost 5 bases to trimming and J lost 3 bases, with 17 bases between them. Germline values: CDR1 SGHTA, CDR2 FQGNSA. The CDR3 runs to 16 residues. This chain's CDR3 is CASSPVPGTTNQPQHF. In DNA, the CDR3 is TGTGCCAGCAGCCCCGTGCCCGGGACAACCAATCAGCCCCAGCATTTT.

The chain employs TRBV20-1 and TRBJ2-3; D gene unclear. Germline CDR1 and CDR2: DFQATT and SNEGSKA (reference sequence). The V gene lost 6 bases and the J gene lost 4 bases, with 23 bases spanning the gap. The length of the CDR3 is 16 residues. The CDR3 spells CSALPYFQTAPDTQYF. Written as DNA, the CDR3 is TGCAGTGCGCTCCCCTATTTCCAAACGGCTCCAGATACGCAGTATTTT.

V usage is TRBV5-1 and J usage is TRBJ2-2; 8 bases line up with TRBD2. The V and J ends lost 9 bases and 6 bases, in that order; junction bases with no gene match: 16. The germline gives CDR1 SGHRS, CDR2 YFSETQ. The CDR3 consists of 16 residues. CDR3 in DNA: TGCGCCACCCACCGGGGGGGCAGGGGCCAACCCGGGGAGCTGTTTTTT. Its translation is CATHRGGRGQPGELFF.

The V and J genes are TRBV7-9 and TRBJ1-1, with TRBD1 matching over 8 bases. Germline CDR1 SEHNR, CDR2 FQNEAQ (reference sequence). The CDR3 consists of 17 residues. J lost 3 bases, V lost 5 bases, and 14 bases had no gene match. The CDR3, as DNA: TGTGCCAGCAGCCTGCACAGGGGGTATAGTAAGGACACTGAAGCTTTCTTT. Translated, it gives CASSLHRGYSKDTEAFF. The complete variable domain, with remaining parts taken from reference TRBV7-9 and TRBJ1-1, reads DTGVSQNPRHKITKRGQNVTFRCDPISEHNRLYWYRQTLGQGPEFLTYFQNEAQLEKSRLLSDRFSAERPKGSFSTLEIQRTEQGDSAMYLCASSLHRGYSKDTEAFFGQGTRLTVV.